The 22 T cell receptor beta chains presented below share a single source sample, sequenced in a study of T cells in women clearing cervical HPV infection. Profiled with immunoSEQ multiplex PCR; TCRdb holds only in-frame clones, not every one. This table lists about 46,000 clones. Sequences were obtained from blood buffy coat. The receptors stem from a woman aged 18-69 years with a cervical HPV16 infection that either progressed to CIN3+ or cleared (not recorded which).

For this clone: The missing CDR3 end, 3 residues past where the read stops, is filled in from the germline J gene. The rearrangement uses TRBV30 and TRBJ1-1; D call uncertain. Germline V gene sequence: CDR1 GTSNPN, CDR2 SVGIG (reference sequence). With 0 bases removed from V and 5 bases from J, the gap between germline ends came to 7 bases. This CDR3 contains 12 residues. The CDR3 reads CAWSVRVTEAFF. The CDR3 DNA, read in part, is TGTGCCTGGAGTGTACGGGTTACTGAA.

For this clone: The sequenced fragment ends 3 residues before the CDR3 boundary, so the rest is inferred from the germline J gene. V and J are TRBV7-3 and TRBJ1-2, with D unresolved. Germline V gives CDR1 SGHTA, CDR2 FQGTGA. The CDR3 spans 17 residues. V lost 5 bases, J lost 0 bases, and 19 bases lay in between. The part of the CDR3 DNA that was read is TGTGCCAGCAGCCCACCGAGCTCCTCCGAGCCTAACTATGGC. This gives the protein CASSPPSSSEPNYG. The full CDR3 is CASSPPSSSEPNYGYTF.

With regard to this clone: The read falls 3 residues short of the CDR3 end, and the missing part is taken from the germline J gene. The chain combines TRBV5-5 with TRBJ1-5; D is ambiguous. Germline V lookup: CDR1 SGHKS, CDR2 YYEKEE (reference sequence). This CDR3 has 14 residues. The V end was cut by 4 bases, the J end by 4 bases, with 12 bases between. This chain's CDR3 is CASSQSAGNQPQHF. The covered CDR3 bases are TGTGCCAGCAGCCAATCTGCGGGGAATCAGCCC. The complete variable domain, with remaining parts taken from reference TRBV5-5 and TRBJ1-5, reads DAGVTQSPTHLIKTRGQQVTLRCSPISGHKSVSWYQQVLGQGPQFIFQYYEKEERGRGNFPDRFSARQFPNYSSELNVNALLLGDSALYLCASSQSAGNQPQHFGDGTRLSIL.

In the case of this clone: The read is 3 residues too short to cover the CDR3 end, so that end is filled in from the germline J gene. This rearrangement joins TRBV19 to TRBJ1-6; 9 nucleotides agree with TRBD1. Germline CDR1 and CDR2: LNHDA and SQIVND (reference sequence). The CDR3 is 14 amino acids. V was pared by 3 bases and J by 8 bases, with 2 bases of the junction left unmatched. The DNA read from the CDR3 is TGTGCCAGTAGTATTAGACAGGGGGATTCACCC. Amino acid sequence: CASSIRQGDSP. The whole CDR3 sequence reads CASSIRQGDSPLHF. The full variable domain, with the rest looked up from reference TRBV19 and TRBJ1-6, is DGGITQSPKYLFRKEGQNVTLSCEQNLNHDAMYWYRQDPGQGLRLIYYSQIVNDFQKGDIAEGYSVSREKKESFPLTVTSAQKNPTAFYLCASSIRQGDSPLHFGNGTRLTVT.

On this clone: The CDR3 end is not reached by the read, which stops 3 residues before it; the germline J gene fills it in. The V gene is TRBV30, the J gene TRBJ2-7, with D possibly being TRBD2 (5 bases). Per the germline V gene, CDR1 is GTSNPN and CDR2 is SVGIG (reference sequence). CDR3 length: 12 residues. The germline V and J ends were trimmed by 4 bases and 0 bases, with 7 bases remaining between them. The sequenced part of the CDR3 DNA is TGTGCCTGGAACCGGGGCTCCTACGAG. Translated: CAWNRGSYE. The complete CDR3 reads CAWNRGSYEQYF.

Concerning this clone: The read terminates 3 residues before the CDR3 end, so the remaining end is supplied by the germline J gene. This chain connects TRBV7-2 to TRBJ2-7, with 8 bases aligning to TRBD1. Trimming took 5 bases from V and 5 from J; bases not matched to a gene: 8. The CDR3 totals 14 residues. The germline V gene encodes CDR1 SGHTA and CDR2 FQGNSA. CDR3 protein: CASSQPTGVNEQYF. The part of the CDR3 DNA that was read is TGTGCCAGCAGCCAACCGACAGGGGTGAACGAG.

A remark on this clone: The CDR3 end lies 3 residues beyond the end of the read and is filled in from the germline J gene. V is TRBV6-1 and J is TRBJ1-4, with a tentative D call TRBD1 (6 bases). Germline CDR1 and CDR2: MNHNS and SASEGT. CDR3 size: 14 residues. Deletions cut 2 bases from V and 8 bases from J, with 12 bases between. The CDR3 bases that were read are TGTGCCAGCAGTGAACGAGGGGGTAACGAAAAA. As protein: CASSERGGNEK. The CDR3, in full, reads CASSERGGNEKLFF.

Notes on this clone: The read finishes 3 residues shy of the CDR3 end, and the germline J gene is used to complete it. The chain links TRBV7-2 to TRBJ2-2; the D gene is possibly TRBD1 (6 bases). CDR3 length equals 15 residues. Per the germline V gene, CDR1 is SGHTA and CDR2 is FQGNSA. CDR3 loop: CASSLAGTPNEKLFF. The covered CDR3 bases are TGTGCCAGCAGCTTAGCCGGGACACCTAATGAAAAG.

Comment on this clone: The CDR3 goes on 3 residues after the read ends, and that part is filled in from the germline J gene. The chain uses TRBV7-2 and TRBJ1-1, with a tentative D call TRBD1 (5 bases). Germline CDR1 and CDR2: SGHTA and FQGNSA. The CDR3 length is 15 residues. Incomplete CDR3 DNA: TGTGCCAGCAGCTTAAGCGGGACGCCGCCCTTAGAA. It yields the protein CASSLSGTPPLE. The whole CDR3 region reads CASSLSGTPPLEAFF.

A word on this clone: The CDR3 is cut off 3 residues early in the read; its end comes from the germline J gene. V usage is TRBV6-1 and J usage is TRBJ1-6, with 10 positions matching TRBD1. J gave up 10 bases and V 2 bases, and 5 bases lay outside the gene matches. The CDR3 totals 15 residues. Germline lookup yields CDR1 MNHNS and CDR2 SASEGT. CDR3 protein: CASSEPTGGPSPLHF. The CDR3 bases that were read are TGTGCCAGCAGTGAACCGACAGGGGGCCCGTCACCC.

Points on this clone: The read comes to an end 3 residues before the CDR3 does, leaving the germline J gene to fill in the end. J is TRBJ2-7 and V is TRBV2, with 13 positions matching TRBD2. V lost 5 bases, J lost 6 bases, and 4 bases stayed unmatched. The CDR3 has 14 amino acids. Germline V lookup: CDR1 SNHLY, CDR2 FYNNEI. Here the CDR3 reads CASSQGTSGAEQYF. The covered CDR3 bases are TGTGCCAGCAGTCAGGGGACTAGCGGGGCCGAG.

Notes on this clone: The observed sequence ends 3 residues before the CDR3 terminus, with the missing tail filled in from the germline J gene. The rearrangement joins TRBV7-2 to TRBJ2-3; 8 nucleotides line up with TRBD1. This CDR3 has 13 residues. In germline, CDR1 is SGHTA, CDR2 FQGNSA. Here the CDR3 reads CASTPGGNQPQYF. The CDR3 DNA, read in part, is TGTGCCAGCACCCCAGGGGGCAATCAGCCG.

The CDR3 loop is CASSQGVGTAYGYTF. CDR3 DNA (partial): TGTGCCAGCAGCCAAGGGGTGGGGACAGCCTATGGC. V gene TRBV14 combines with J gene TRBJ1-2, with TRBD1 matching 7 bases. The CDR3 extends 3 residues past the end of the read, so its final part is completed from the germline J gene. Unmatched junction bases numbered 6, after V lost 1 base and J lost 4 bases. The CDR3 has 15 amino acids. CDR1 and CDR2 (germline): SGHDN, FVKESK.

Details on this clone: The missing CDR3 end, 3 residues past where the read stops, is filled in from the germline J gene. This rearrangement joins TRBV10-3 to TRBJ1-5; TRBD1 matches at 9 bases. The junction had 5 bases not matched to a gene; V was cut back by 4 bases and J by 7 bases. The CDR3 sequence is 14 residues long. Germline lookup yields CDR1 ENHRY and CDR2 SYGVKD. The CDR3 DNA, read in part, is TGTGCCATCAGTGTGGACAGGGGAGGCCAGCCC. Its translation is CAISVDRGGQP. The CDR3, in full, reads CAISVDRGGQPQHF.

Details on this clone: The read stops 3 residues short of the end of the CDR3; the missing end is completed from the germline J gene. The chain is built from TRBV10-3 and TRBJ2-6, with D tentatively TRBD1 (6 bases). V lost 0 bases to trimming and J lost 1 base, with 7 bases between them. The CDR3 is 16 amino acids. Germline-derived CDR1 and CDR2 are ENHRY and SYGVKD. CDR3 bases read: TGTGCCATCAGTGAGTCGCAGGGGTCTGGGGCCAACGTC. Amino acid sequence: CAISESQGSGANV. The whole CDR3 sequence reads CAISESQGSGANVLTF.

Concerning this clone: The CDR3 is cut off 3 residues early in the read; its end comes from the germline J gene. This sequence joins TRBV19 and TRBJ1-5; D might be TRBD1 (6 bases). The length of the CDR3 is 15 residues. V was cut by 3 bases and J by 1 base, with 10 bases left in between. The V gene's germline CDR1 is LNHDA and CDR2 SQIVND (reference sequence). CDR3 DNA, as far as it was read: TGTGCCAGTAGTATGGCAGGGGCAAGCAATCAGCCC. Protein sequence: CASSMAGASNQP. The whole CDR3 protein reads CASSMAGASNQPQHF.

Notes on this clone: The sequence runs out 3 residues before the end of the CDR3; the remainder is reconstructed from the germline J gene. This chain links TRBV7-8 with TRBJ1-6, with TRBD1 matching 7 bases. The CDR3 covers 16 residues. Germline CDR1 SGHVS, CDR2 FQNEAQ. J lost 7 bases, V lost 2 bases, and 8 bases had no gene match. Here the CDR3 reads CASSLILGQANSPLHF. The sequenced part of the CDR3 DNA is TGTGCCAGCAGCTTAATACTAGGACAGGCGAATTCACCC.

Notes on this clone: Sequence at one end of the junction differs from germline and may be a read error. The read finishes 3 residues shy of the CDR3 end, and the germline J gene is used to complete it. The J gene is TRBJ2-7, the V gene TRBV4-2, with D tentatively TRBD1 (7 bases). The CDR3 totals 14 residues. Germline V gene lookup returns CDR1 LGHNA and CDR2 YNFKEQ. The DNA read from the CDR3 is TGCGCCAGCAGCCGGAGGGACAGCAACTACGAG. Amino acid sequence: CASSRRDSNYE. Given in full, the CDR3 is CASSRRDSNYEQYF.

Concerning this clone itself: The CDR3 end lies 3 residues beyond the end of the read and is filled in from the germline J gene. V and J are TRBV5-1 and TRBJ1-2; 7 bases agree with TRBD1. This CDR3 is built from 16 residues. V shed 3 bases and J 0 bases; nucleotides not matched to a gene: 8. The germline V gene has CDR1 SGHRS and CDR2 YFSETQ. This chain's CDR3 is CASSSGPGQSNYGYTF. The DNA read from the CDR3 is TGCGCCAGCAGCTCTGGACCGGGACAGTCTAACTATGGC. Looking up the rest from reference TRBV5-1 and TRBJ1-2 gives the full variable domain: KAGVTQTPRYLIKTRGQQVTLSCSPISGHRSVSWYQQTPGQGLQFLFEYFSETQRNKGNFPGRFSGRQFSNSRSEMNVSTLELGDSALYLCASSSGPGQSNYGYTFGSGTRLTVV.

Note on this clone: The read falls 3 residues short of the CDR3 end, and the missing part is taken from the germline J gene. The rearrangement uses TRBV10-1 and TRBJ2-7; D unresolved. Looked up from germline, CDR1 is WNHNN and CDR2 is SYGVQD (reference sequence). Trimming pared 4 bases from V and 3 bases from J, leaving 10 bases between. The CDR3 extends over 13 amino acids. The sequenced part of the CDR3 DNA is TGCGCCAGCAGTGCCTCAGGCAGCTACGAG. It yields the protein CASSASGSYE. The complete CDR3 sequence is CASSASGSYEQYF.

Points on this clone: The sequence runs out 3 residues before the end of the CDR3; the remainder is reconstructed from the germline J gene. The same CDR3 is also encoded by other DNA sequences in this sample. This chain connects TRBV30 to TRBJ1-3; possible D gene TRBD1, 6 bases. The CDR3 contains 12 residues. Trimming removed 2 bases from V and 7 bases from J, with 9 bases in between. Germline V lookup: CDR1 GTSNPN, CDR2 SVGIG (reference sequence). CDR3 DNA, as far as it was read: TGTGCCTGGAGTATGGGGGCGAACACC. This codes for CAWSMGANT. The CDR3 reads in full as CAWSMGANTIYF.

A remark on this clone: Sequencing ends 3 residues short of the CDR3 end; the germline J gene provides the rest. V and J are TRBV19 and TRBJ1-1; possible D gene TRBD1, 5 bases. The CDR3 runs to 14 residues. CDR1 is LNHDA and CDR2 is SQIVND in the germline V gene (reference sequence). Trimming left V 3 bases short and J 1 base short, with 9 bases between. The part of the CDR3 DNA that was read is TGTGCCAGTAGTATGCAGGGCCAGAACACTGAA. Encoded protein: CASSMQGQNTE. The entire CDR3 protein is CASSMQGQNTEAFF.